The rows below give T cell receptor beta chains drawn from one sample of a study of control samples from healthy donors and cancer patients. Only in-frame clones appear in the TCRdb table, and some are missing; sequencing was by immunoSEQ multiplex PCR. The data show roughly 150,000 clones, roughly 90% seen once. The specimen sequenced was blood. The receptors here all came from a woman in her twenties or thirties in good health. The CDR3 runs from the conserved cysteine through the conserved F or W. D genes are given only for firm matches. Clone size is given for some rows only: seen once, a few or many times, or a class if the clone is expanded.

V gene,D gene,J gene,clone size,CDR3 length,CDR3 DNA,CDR3 protein
TRBV28,TRBD2,TRBJ2-7,-,17,TGTGCCAGCAGTTTAAGGACTAGCGGGACGGAGTCCTACGAGCAGTACTTC,CASSLRTSGTESYEQYF
TRBV28,-,TRBJ1-3,-,13,TGTGCCAGCACGGGTATCTCTGGAAACACCATATATTTT,CASTGISGNTIYF
TRBV5-1,TRBD2,TRBJ2-3,-,14,TGCGCCAGCAGCAATAGCGGGGCTGGCGATACGCAGTATTTT,CASSNSGAGDTQYF
TRBV4-2,-,TRBJ2-6,-,15,TGTGCCAGCAGCCAAGACGGGCCTGGGGCCAACGTCCTGACTTTC,CASSQDGPGANVLTF
TRBV9,-,TRBJ2-7,-,13,TGTGCCAGCAGCGTAGGGGGCTCCTACGAGCAGTACTTC,CASSVGGSYEQYF
TRBV9,-,TRBJ1-2,-,15,TGTGCCAGCAGCGCCCGGACAGCGGGGAAAGATGGCTACACCTTC,CASSARTAGKDGYTF
TRBV7-6,-,TRBJ1-3,once,16,TGTGCCAGCAGCCCCTACCCAGGCTTCTCTGGAAACACCATATATTTT,CASSPYPGFSGNTIYF
TRBV12-3/TRBV12-4,-,TRBJ1-1,few,13,TGTGCCAGCAGTAAGTTAGGGACCACTGAAGCTTTCTTT,CASSKLGTTEAFF
TRBV23-1,-,TRBJ1-6,-,17,TGCGCCAGCAGGGGGACTTCGAATGTATATTATAATTCACCCCTCCACTTT,CASRGTSNVYYNSPLHF
TRBV6-5,-,TRBJ2-3,-,14,TGTGCCAGCAGTAGGGCAGGGCCCACAGATACGCAGTATTTT,CASSRAGPTDTQYF
TRBV25-1,-,TRBJ2-7,once,17,TGTGCCAGCAGCCCCGCGGGTGCCCAAACGACCTCCTACGAGCAGTACTTC,CASSPAGAQTTSYEQYF
TRBV10-3,-,TRBJ2-1,-,15,TGTGCCATCAGTGAGTCGACTCAGGGGTACAATGAGCAGTTCTTC,CAISESTQGYNEQFF
TRBV5-1,-,TRBJ2-7,-,15,TGCGCCAGCAGCTTGGCGGGAGAGGGCGCCTACGAGCAGTACTTC,CASSLAGEGAYEQYF
TRBV7-6,-,TRBJ1-4,once,16,TGTGCCAGCAGCTCTCTTGTCAGGGCAACTAATGAAAAACTGTTTTTT,CASSSLVRATNEKLFF
TRBV5-1,TRBD1,TRBJ2-2,-,15,TGCGCCAGCAGCGCACCGGACAGGGGTACCGGGGAGCTGTTTTTT,CASSAPDRGTGELFF
TRBV12-3/TRBV12-4,TRBD2,TRBJ2-1,-,13,TGTGCCAGTCGTCTAGCGGGAGGGTGGGAGCAGTTCTTC,CASRLAGGWEQFF
TRBV27,-,TRBJ1-1,-,10,TGTGCCAGCAGGGGGACTGAAGCTTTCTTT,CASRGTEAFF
TRBV30,TRBD1,TRBJ2-7,-,13,TGTGCCTGGATCGGGACAGGTAGCTACGAGCAGTACTTC,CAWIGTGSYEQYF
TRBV27,-,TRBJ2-1,-,17,TGTGCCAGCAGTCCGAGTCTAGGGGATGGTTCCTACAATGAGCAGTTCTTC,CASSPSLGDGSYNEQFF
TRBV13,TRBD1,TRBJ2-5,-,13,TGTGCCAGCAGTGACAGGGATCAAGAGACCCAGTACTTC,CASSDRDQETQYF
TRBV6-5,-,TRBJ2-5,-,14,TGTGCCAGCAGTCCTTTAGAAGGGGTAGAGACCCAGTACTTC,CASSPLEGVETQYF
TRBV4-1,TRBD1,TRBJ1-2,few,15,TGCGCCAGCAACCTCCCCGGACAGGGGGCGCAGGGCTACACCTTC,CASNLPGQGAQGYTF
TRBV29-1,-,TRBJ1-1,-,13,TGCAGCGTTAATACCCCCGGGACAAGAGGGGCTTTCTTT,CSVNTPGTRGAFF
TRBV2,-,TRBJ1-6,-,16,TGTGCCAGCAGTGAGGAGGAGCCCTACATTAATTCACCCCTCCACTTT,CASSEEEPYINSPLHF
TRBV2,-,TRBJ2-3,-,15,TGTGCCAGCAGCCCTCTGGAGGGGGTCGCAGATACGCAGTATTTT,CASSPLEGVADTQYF
TRBV5-1,-,TRBJ1-6,once,15,TGCGCCAGCAGCTTGTGGGGACCGGGAGTAACACCCCTCCACTTT,CASSLWGPGVTPLHF
TRBV7-8,TRBD1,TRBJ1-3,-,16,TGTGCCAGCAGCCCTAGGGACAGTAGCTCTGGAAACACCATATATTTT,CASSPRDSSSGNTIYF
TRBV30,TRBD1,TRBJ2-1,-,12,TGTGCCTGGGGGACAGGGGCGCCTGAGCAGTTCTTC,CAWGTGAPEQFF
TRBV9,TRBD1,TRBJ2-3,-,14,TGTGCCAGCAGCGACAGGGGCGGCACAGATACGCAGTATTTT,CASSDRGGTDTQYF
TRBV6-6,-,TRBJ1-1,-,15,TGTGCCAGCAGTTATCCATCGCGGATGGGAGGTGAAGCTTTCTTT,CASSYPSRMGGEAFF
TRBV10-1,-,TRBJ1-5,-,9,TGCGCCCCGGGTCAGCCCCAGCATTTT,CAPGQPQHF
TRBV27,-,TRBJ1-2,-,14,TGTGCCAGCAGTCACCTTGACAATAACTATGGCTACACCTTC,CASSHLDNNYGYTF
TRBV24-1,-,TRBJ2-1,-,16,TGTGCCACCAGTGATCCCAACAGTCCCTCCTACAATGAGCAGTTCTTC,CATSDPNSPSYNEQFF
TRBV6-5,-,TRBJ2-7,-,15,TGTGCCAGCAGTAGTGTTTTCGGAGCTTGGCACGAGCAGTACTTC,CASSSVFGAWHEQYF
TRBV9,-,TRBJ2-3,-,15,TGTGCCAGCAGCGCCGGACAAACTAGCACAGATACGCAGTATTTT,CASSAGQTSTDTQYF
TRBV18,-,TRBJ1-3,-,15,TGTGCCAGCTCACCGGGGCCGATCTCTGGAAACACCATATATTTT,CASSPGPISGNTIYF
TRBV6-6,-,TRBJ1-1,-,11,TGTGCCAGCAGTCCCGGGACTAAAGCTTTCTTT,CASSPGTKAFF
TRBV5-1,-,TRBJ2-1,once,14,TGCGCCAGCAGCCTGGGAGACGCCTACAATGAGCAGTTCTTC,CASSLGDAYNEQFF
TRBV7-2,TRBD2,TRBJ2-7,-,13,TGTGCCAGCAGCTTCTCGCGGGAGAACGAGCAGTACTTC,CASSFSRENEQYF
TRBV4-2,TRBD2,TRBJ2-7,-,15,TGTGCCAGCAGCCCAGGACTAGCGGGAGGTCGAGAGCAGTACTTC,CASSPGLAGGREQYF
TRBV11-2,TRBD2,TRBJ2-1,-,16,TGTGCCAGCAGCTTATTTAGTCTAGCGGGAGAGGGTGAGCAGTTCTTC,CASSLFSLAGEGEQFF
TRBV5-5,TRBD2,TRBJ2-1,-,15,TGTGCCAGCAGCGCAGGACTAGCGGTTTACAATGAGCAGTTCTTC,CASSAGLAVYNEQFF
TRBV12-3/TRBV12-4,-,TRBJ1-1,-,13,TGTGCCAGCAGTTTTAGCGGGGACACTGAAGCTTTCTTT,CASSFSGDTEAFF
TRBV25-1,-,TRBJ2-1,-,11,TGTGCCAGCAGTAGCACGCATGAGCAGTTCTTC,CASSSTHEQFF
TRBV4-3,-,TRBJ1-3,-,17,TGCGCCAGCAGCCAAGAGGGGCCCGGACACCCCACTCACACCATATATTTT,CASSQEGPGHPTHTIYF
TRBV5-4,-,TRBJ2-3,-,18,TGTGCCAGCAGCCCCGGGGTCGGACTAAGTTCTAGCACAGATACGCAGTATTTT,CASSPGVGLSSSTDTQYF
TRBV6-6,TRBD1,TRBJ2-7,-,16,TGTGCCAGCAGTTACCTGAGGACAGGAAGCTCCTACGAGCAGTACTTC,CASSYLRTGSSYEQYF
TRBV19,-,TRBJ2-3,-,16,TGTGCCAGTAGTAGGGACACCCGAAGAGGGACAGATACGCAGTATTTT,CASSRDTRRGTDTQYF